The 30 T cell receptor beta chains given below trace back to one sample, sequenced in a study of cytomegalovirus exposure and HLA in healthy donors. 13 Jbeta primers and 60 Vbeta primers were used for the PCR. The data were produced by immunoSEQ multiplex PCR, yet TCRdb's version contains in-frame clones alone and is incomplete. The data contain some 160,000 clones, 80% of them seen just once; the ten biggest clones take up around 5.4%. Sequenced sample: PBMCs. These TCRs come from a man aged 40-55 years in good health and CMV-seronegative.

The V and J genes are TRBV4-1 and TRBJ2-7; 9 bases align to TRBD1. The CDR3 length is 14 residues. Germline V gene sequence: CDR1 MGHRA, CDR2 YSYEKL. The trim removed 4 bases at V and 4 bases at J, leaving 5 bases unmatched. The CDR3 sequence: CASSPTGGRYEQYF. The CDR3 bases are TGCGCCAGCAGCCCGACAGGGGGAAGGTACGAGCAGTACTTC.

This clone was counted a few times. The chain combines TRBV7-9 with TRBJ2-3; 9 bases map to TRBD2. V trimming: 1 base; J trimming: 0 bases; junction bases outside the gene matches: 8. Germline loops: CDR1 SEHNR, CDR2 FQNEAQ (reference sequence). This CDR3 has 18 residues. This CDR3 is CASSLGMGLARSTDTQYF. The CDR3 DNA is TGTGCCAGCAGCTTAGGGATGGGACTAGCCCGAAGCACAGATACGCAGTATTTT.

The rearrangement links TRBV30 to TRBJ1-3; D is possibly TRBD1 (6 bases). Between the trimmed V and J ends, which lost 2 bases and 4 bases, there was a span of 12 bases. CDR3 length: 14 amino acids. Germline V gene sequence: CDR1 GTSNPN, CDR2 SVGIG (reference sequence). The CDR3 region is CAWSKGESGNTIYF. CDR3 DNA: TGTGCCTGGAGTAAGGGGGAATCAGGAAACACCATATATTTT.

The CDR3 nucleotides are TGTGCCAGCAGTTACTCCGGGACAGGGGTCTACGAGCAGTACTTC. It yields the protein CASSYSGTGVYEQYF. The chain joins TRBV6-6 to TRBJ2-7; 10 bases match TRBD1. The CDR3 contains 15 residues. Germline V gene sequence: CDR1 MNHNY, CDR2 SVGAGI (reference sequence). V dropped 0 bases and J dropped 3; count of bases not matched to a gene: 2.

This chain joins TRBV7-9 and TRBJ1-2; TRBD1 matches 9 bases. The CDR3 consists of 15 residues. V lost 1 base and J lost 6; bases outside the gene matches: 6. CDR1 and CDR2 (germline): SEHNR, FQNEAQ (reference sequence). The chain's CDR3 is CASSLVGQGPNGYTF. As DNA, the CDR3 is TGTGCCAGCAGCTTAGTGGGACAGGGACCTAATGGCTACACCTTC.

The V gene is TRBV27, the J gene TRBJ2-5; 7 nucleotides agree with TRBD2. The germline V gene encodes CDR1 MNHEY and CDR2 SMNVEV (reference sequence). CDR3 length equals 15 residues. Germline trimming cut 8 bases from V and 5 bases from J; bases unmatched to any gene: 14. The CDR3 protein is CASGGVGLSGETQYF. As DNA, the CDR3 is TGTGCCAGCGGGGGGGTAGGACTAAGCGGGGAGACCCAGTACTTC.

The chain has TRBV5-6 and TRBJ2-3; 9 bases match TRBD1. This CDR3 has 17 residues. The trim removed 6 bases at V and 8 bases at J, leaving 19 bases unmatched. In germline, CDR1 is SGHDT, CDR2 YYEEEE. Here the CDR3 reads CASIGSKGQGPVATQYF. The CDR3 DNA follows: TGTGCCAGCATCGGGAGTAAAGGACAGGGGCCCGTAGCTACGCAGTATTTT.

V usage is TRBV19 and J usage is TRBJ1-6; possible D gene TRBD1, 6 bases. CDR1 and CDR2 from the germline V gene are LNHDA and SQIVND (reference sequence). This CDR3 has 14 residues. Deletions cut 1 base from V and 10 bases from J, with 11 bases between. CDR3 protein: CASSIAGDGSPLHF. The DNA for the CDR3 is TGTGCCAGTAGTATAGCAGGGGACGGGTCACCCCTCCACTTT.

The V and J genes are TRBV27 and TRBJ1-3, with D maybe TRBD1 (5 bases). Germline-derived CDR1 and CDR2 are MNHEY and SMNVEV (reference sequence). The CDR3 is 15 amino acids. The V end lost 6 bases, the J end lost 5 bases, and 17 bases lay between the germline ends. The CDR3: CASSPGGVLRNTIYF. CDR3 bases: TGTGCCAGCAGCCCTGGGGGGGTCCTTAGAAACACCATATATTTT.

The chain recombines TRBV5-1 with TRBJ2-3, with 11 bases matching TRBD2. Per the germline V gene, CDR1 is SGHRS and CDR2 is YFSETQ. The V gene end was trimmed by 0 bases and the J gene end by 2 bases; junction bases not matched to a gene: 5. This CDR3 has 17 amino acids. CDR3 in amino acids: CASSLVLAGGPTDTQYF. CDR3 bases: TGCGCCAGCAGCTTGGTGCTAGCGGGGGGCCCCACAGATACGCAGTATTTT.

The chain is built from TRBV11-2 and TRBJ1-6; TRBD1 aligns across 7 bases. Germline V lookup: CDR1 SGHAT, CDR2 FQNNGV. This CDR3 is built from 14 residues. Unmatched junction bases numbered 2, after V lost 1 base and J lost 8 bases. In DNA form, the CDR3 reads TGTGCCAGCAGCTTAGCCCAGGGGGATTCACCCCTCCACTTT. It codes for CASSLAQGDSPLHF.

The gene calls are TRBV5-6 and TRBJ2-7; 9 nucleotides match TRBD1. The CDR3 length is 16 residues. V lost 0 bases to trimming and J lost 5 bases; unmatched junction nucleotides: 9. Germline lookup yields CDR1 SGHDT and CDR2 YYEEEE. The CDR3 DNA sequence: TGTGCCAGCAGCTTGGAATTTGGACAGGGGTACCACGAGCAGTACTTC. This translates into CASSLEFGQGYHEQYF.

This clone has more than one count but fewer than ten. The J gene is TRBJ2-5, the V gene TRBV19; 8 nucleotides agree with TRBD1. Germline V gives CDR1 LNHDA, CDR2 SQIVND (reference sequence). CDR3 length: 14 amino acids. Trimming cost V 5 bases and J 6 bases; bases outside gene matches: 8. CDR3 sequence (DNA): TGTGCCAGTAGTCCACGGACAGGGCTAAAGACCCAGTACTTC. This codes for CASSPRTGLKTQYF.

CDR3 in DNA: TGTGCCAGCAGCACTAGCGGGAACTCCTACAATGAGCAGTTCTTC. Translation gives CASSTSGNSYNEQFF. The rearrangement uses TRBV9 and TRBJ2-1, with 10 bases aligning to TRBD2. The V and J ends lost 4 bases and 0 bases, in that order; junction bases with no gene match: 1. The CDR3 is 15 amino acids. CDR1 SGDLS and CDR2 YYNGEE come from the germline V gene.

The chain joins TRBV18 to TRBJ2-2, with D unclear. V shed 3 bases and J shed 0 bases, with 2 bases lying between them. Germline V gene sequence: CDR1 KGHSH, CDR2 LQKENI. CDR3 length: 13 amino acids. The CDR3 DNA reads as TGTGCCAGCTCACCCTCGAACACCGGGGAGCTGTTTTTT. This encodes CASSPSNTGELFF.

The chain is built from TRBV23-1 and TRBJ1-5, with TRBD1 matching 8 bases. TRBV23-1 is labeled an ORF, and its function is uncertain. The J segment lost 1 base and the V segment lost 8 bases, leaving 16 bases of the junction unmatched. This CDR3 comprises 18 residues. The CDR3 loop is CASQSWTGSLWSNQPQHF. The CDR3 nucleotides read TGCGCCAGCCAGTCGTGGACAGGGAGTTTGTGGAGCAATCAGCCCCAGCATTTT.

The chain links TRBV7-2 to TRBJ2-6; 8 nucleotides agree with TRBD1. CDR1 SGHTA and CDR2 FQGNSA come from the germline V gene. V lost 2 bases and J lost 0; bases outside the gene matches: 9. The CDR3 is 19 residues long. CDR3: CASSLYAGGFTSGANVLTF. CDR3 nucleotide sequence: TGTGCCAGCAGCTTATACGCAGGGGGCTTTACCTCTGGGGCCAACGTCCTGACTTTC.

This clone was observed a few times. This chain uses TRBV10-1 with TRBJ1-3, with TRBD1 matching over 7 bases. The V gene's germline CDR1 is WNHNN and CDR2 SYGVQD (reference sequence). After removal of 8 bases from V and 10 bases from J, the junction contained 11 bases not matched to a gene. The CDR3 is 13 amino acids. The chain's CDR3 is CASLPDRNFTIYF. CDR3 coding DNA: TGCGCCAGCCTACCGGACAGGAATTTTACCATATATTTT.

This sequence joins TRBV29-1 and TRBJ1-1; 8 nucleotides align to TRBD1. The trim removed 7 bases at V and 4 bases at J, leaving 5 bases unmatched. There are 12 residues in the CDR3. Germline CDR1 SQVTM, CDR2 ANQGSEA. DNA for the CDR3: TGCAGCGCCCGAGACAGGGGCACTGAAGCTTTCTTT. It yields the protein CSARDRGTEAFF.

V usage is TRBV27 and J usage is TRBJ2-7; TRBD2 might be the D (5 bases). Looked up from germline, CDR1 is MNHEY and CDR2 is SMNVEV (reference sequence). The CDR3 runs to 13 residues. V was trimmed by 2 bases and J by 4 bases, leaving 9 bases between them. The CDR3: CASSLRADYEQYF. In nucleotides, the CDR3 is TGTGCCAGCAGTTTAAGAGCGGATTACGAGCAGTACTTC.

This sequence joins TRBV18 and TRBJ1-1; 7 positions match TRBD1. J gave up 0 bases and V 1 base, and 5 bases lay outside the gene matches. CDR3 length: 16 amino acids. Germline loops: CDR1 KGHSH, CDR2 LQKENI. Here the CDR3 reads CASSPLPGTVNTEAFF. CDR3 DNA sequence: TGTGCCAGCTCACCACTTCCCGGGACAGTGAACACTGAAGCTTTCTTT.

A few counts support this clone. The V gene is TRBV7-2, the J gene TRBJ1-1; TRBD1 is a possible D gene (5 bases). V was pared by 3 bases and J by 0 bases, with 8 bases between. The V gene's germline CDR1 is SGHTA and CDR2 FQGNSA. This CDR3 is built from 14 residues. CDR3 residues: CASSFDRLNTEAFF. The DNA for the CDR3 is TGTGCCAGCAGCTTTGACAGACTGAACACTGAAGCTTTCTTT.

The genes are TRBV7-9 and TRBJ1-1; unclear D gene. The CDR3 is 13 amino acids. CDR1 is SEHNR, CDR2 FQNEAQ, per germline (reference sequence). Trimming shortened V by 1 base and J by 11 bases, and 14 bases separated the two germline ends. The CDR3 is CASSLEQRLEAFF. The CDR3 DNA follows: TGTGCCAGCAGCTTAGAACAACGCCTGGAGGCTTTCTTT.

V is TRBV30 and J is TRBJ1-5; D is ambiguous. The germline gives CDR1 GTSNPN, CDR2 SVGIG (reference sequence). Between the trimmed V and J ends, which lost 2 bases and 2 bases, there was a span of 19 bases. The CDR3 contains 17 residues. The CDR3 nucleotides read TGTGCCTGGAGTATGGGCTCGCCCAATTCTGGCAATCAGCCCCAGCATTTT. This gives the protein CAWSMGSPNSGNQPQHF.

This clone showed up just once. The junction differs from germline at one of its ends, possibly a read error. The chain joins TRBV7-9 to TRBJ1-2; possibly TRBD1 for D (6 bases). Germline CDR1 is SEHNR and CDR2 is FQNEAQ (reference sequence). The CDR3 is 16 amino acids. The CDR3 sequence is CSSSPGGGGRNYGYTF. As DNA, the CDR3 is TGTTCCAGCAGCCCCGGGGGCGGGGGGAGAAACTATGGCTACACCTTC.

The chain employs TRBV7-3 and TRBJ1-4; TRBD1 might be the D (6 bases). The V and J ends lost 7 bases and 3 bases respectively, with 15 bases between them. CDR1 is SGHTA and CDR2 is FQGTGA in the germline V gene. This CDR3 spans 15 amino acids. CDR3 sequence (DNA): TGTGCCAGCATTTTAGGGGGGGATTCTAATGAAAAACTGTTTTTT. As protein: CASILGGDSNEKLFF. The complete variable domain, with remaining parts taken from reference TRBV7-3 and TRBJ1-4, reads GAGVSQTPSNKVTEKGKYVELRCDPISGHTALYWYRQSLGQGPEFLIYFQGTGAADDSGLPNDRFFAVRPEGSVSTLKIQRTERGDSAVYLCASILGGDSNEKLFFGSGTQLSVL.

The gene calls are TRBV27 and TRBJ1-4, with TRBD1 matching over 7 bases. CDR1 MNHEY and CDR2 SMNVEV come from the germline V gene (reference sequence). Unmatched junction bases numbered 16, after V lost 5 bases and J lost 10 bases. The CDR3 length is 16 residues. The CDR3 bases are TGTGCCAGCAGTCCGACAGGGACTTCTCCTAGGGTAAAACTGTTTTTT. Its translation is CASSPTGTSPRVKLFF.

The chain joins TRBV5-1 to TRBJ2-5, with D possibly TRBD1 on 5 matching bases. The germline V gene encodes CDR1 SGHRS and CDR2 YFSETQ. The germline V and J ends were trimmed by 2 bases and 3 bases, with 8 bases remaining between them. This CDR3 spans 13 amino acids. The CDR3 sequence: CASSFGQEETQYF. CDR3 coding DNA: TGCGCCAGCAGCTTCGGACAAGAAGAGACCCAGTACTTC.

The chain couples TRBV2 to TRBJ2-3; D is possibly TRBD1 (5 bases). V lost 10 bases, J lost 2 bases, and 16 bases lay in between. CDR3 length equals 14 residues. From germline, CDR1 is SNHLY and CDR2 FYNNEI. In DNA, the CDR3 is TGTGCCACCGCGACAGAGTTTACCACAGATACGCAGTATTTT. This encodes CATATEFTTDTQYF.

J is TRBJ2-5 and V is TRBV10-1, with a possible D match to TRBD2 (7 bases). Germline V gives CDR1 WNHNN, CDR2 SYGVQD (reference sequence). The CDR3 spans 15 residues. Trimming pared 8 bases from V and 7 bases from J, leaving 23 bases between. CDR3 loop: CASSRLRGGWVTQYF. CDR3 DNA sequence: TGCGCCAGCTCCCGATTAAGGGGGGGCTGGGTGACCCAGTACTTC.